This T cell receptor (beta chain) was recovered during a study of blood T cell repertoires in COVID-19. Study context: The United States, Italy and Spain were the sources of the acute and convalescent COVID-19 samples.

Clinical history reported by participants formed the basis on which cohorts were assigned. Only in-frame clones appear in the TCRdb table, and some are missing; sequencing was by immunoSEQ multiplex PCR. The profile shows some 400,000 clones, roughly nine tenths of them singletons. This CDR3 has 14 amino acids. Germline V CDR1 and CDR2: LNHDA, SQIVND (reference sequence). The V and J ends lost 2 bases and 1 base respectively, with 5 bases between them. The sequenced material came from PBMCs or T cells enriched from blood (not recorded which). This chain connects TRBV19 to TRBJ2-2; no reliable D call. This TCR was sampled from a man in his thirties or forties who had recovered from COVID-19. The CDR3 spells CASSISKNTGELFF. The DNA for the CDR3 is TGTGCCAGTAGTATATCAAAGAACACCGGGGAGCTGTTTTTT.